This entry lists 25 T cell receptor beta chains sequenced from one sample in a study of breast tumors, draining lymph nodes, adjacent tissues. TCRdb used MiXCR to reprocess the multiplex PCR reads, holding one entry per CDR3 protein. Of 120,000 to 150,000 distinct CDR3 sequences listed, approximately 29% are singletons. The lymph nodes were axillary draining lymph nodes from breast cancer patients. Sequenced: axillary lymph node tissue. These TCRs come from a female donor with breast cancer. Some clones in this sample may be carry-over from other donors' samples.

V and J are TRBV5-1 and TRBJ2-3; D gene ambiguous. The germline V gene encodes CDR1 SGHRS and CDR2 YFSETQ. V was cut by 1 base and J by 0 bases, with 15 bases left in between. The CDR3 has 17 residues. The CDR3 spells CASSLLMTVPSTDTQYF. The CDR3 DNA is TGCGCCAGCAGCTTGTTGATGACGGTCCCTAGCACAGATACGCAGTATTTT.

This clonotype was seen at least ten times. The chain joins TRBV9 to TRBJ1-6, with 7 bases fitting TRBD1. V trimming: 2 bases; J trimming: 7 bases; junction bases outside the gene matches: 6. There are 15 residues in the CDR3. Germline V gives CDR1 SGDLS, CDR2 YYNGEE. CDR3 nucleotide sequence: TGTGCCAGCAGCGTGACAGGGTTTCAGAATTCACCCCTCCACTTT. Its protein product is CASSVTGFQNSPLHF.

At least ten counts were recorded for this clonotype. The chain recombines TRBV20-1 with TRBJ2-7; no clear D. Germline assignment: CDR1 DFQATT and CDR2 SNEGSKA (reference sequence). The CDR3 totals 16 residues. The V and J ends lost 0 bases and 0 bases respectively, with 15 bases between them. The CDR3 reads CSARDLGKHISYEQYF. As DNA, the CDR3 is TGCAGTGCTAGAGATCTTGGGAAGCACATCTCCTACGAGCAGTACTTC.

This clonotype was detected many times. The chain couples TRBV7-9 to TRBJ1-2; D ambiguous. Germline V lookup: CDR1 SEHNR, CDR2 FQNEAQ (reference sequence). This CDR3 comprises 13 residues. V gave up 5 bases and J gave up 4 bases, with 11 bases separating them. The CDR3 DNA follows: TGTGCCAGCAGCAGGGAACTCTCCTATGGCTACACCTTC. As protein: CASSRELSYGYTF.

This clonotype was counted between two and nine times. The genes are TRBV3-1 and TRBJ2-2; no reliable D call. Germline assignment: CDR1 LGHDT and CDR2 YNNKEL (reference sequence). This CDR3 has 13 residues. The V gene lost 0 bases and the J gene lost 13 bases, with 12 bases spanning the gap. CDR3 DNA sequence: TGTGCCAGCAGCCAAGATGTGGGTCGGGTGCTGTTTTTT. This gives the protein CASSQDVGRVLFF.

As regards this clonotype: This may be a read error: a much more frequent sequence differs by one nucleotide. V gene TRBV20-1 combines with J gene TRBJ1-5; no clear D gene. Germline V gives CDR1 DFQATT, CDR2 SNEGSKA (reference sequence). The CDR3 runs 12 residues. The CDR3 sequence is CSAIGSNQSQHF. The CDR3 nucleotides read TGCAGTGCTATAGGGAGCAATCAGTCCCAGCATTTT.

This clonotype was seen at least ten times. The chain uses TRBV28 and TRBJ1-4, with a tentative D call TRBD1 (5 bases). CDR3 length equals 14 residues. V lost 3 bases and J lost 4, with 9 bases in between. Germline assignment: CDR1 MDHEN and CDR2 SYDVKM. CDR3: CASSFRGNNEKLFF. CDR3 bases: TGTGCCAGCAGTTTCCGGGGGAATAATGAAAAACTGTTTTTT. Full variable domain (outside the CDR3, taken from reference TRBV28 and TRBJ1-4): DVKVTQSSRYLVKRTGEKVFLECVQDMDHENMFWYRQDPGLGLRLIYFSYDVKMKEKGDIPEGYSVSREKKERFSLILESASTNQTSMYLCASSFRGNNEKLFFGSGTQLSVL.

This clonotype showed up many times. The genes are TRBV7-3 and TRBJ2-1; the match to TRBD1 covers 9 bases. After removal of 5 bases from V and 6 bases from J, the junction contained 8 bases not matched to a gene. The CDR3 sequence is 15 residues long. Germline V gene data show CDR1 as SGHTA and CDR2 as FQGTGA. The CDR3 bases are TGTGCCAGCAGCCAGACGGGACAGGGCAGCAATGAGCAGTTCTTC. Its translation is CASSQTGQGSNEQFF.

This clonotype appeared many times. The chain is built from TRBV19 and TRBJ2-3; 12 bases match TRBD2. The CDR3 consists of 16 residues. The ends lost 2 bases at V and 2 bases at J; junction bases unmatched: 2. Germline assignment: CDR1 LNHDA and CDR2 SQIVND (reference sequence). The CDR3 DNA reads as TGTGCCAGTAGTATAAGACTAGCGGGGGCCACAGATACGCAGTATTTT. Protein: CASSIRLAGATDTQYF.

This clonotype was picked up many times. The CDR3 nucleotides read TGTGCCAGCAGTGGGGCTAGCGTAACAGATACGCAGTATTTT. Amino acid sequence: CASSGASVTDTQYF. This sequence joins TRBV12-3 or TRBV12-4 and TRBJ2-3; D possibly corresponds to TRBD2 (6 bases). The CDR3 loop spans 14 amino acids. V lost 5 bases and J 3 bases, leaving 12 bases between the germline ends.

In its sample, this clonotype was seen many times. In DNA, the CDR3 is TGTGCCAGCAAAAGGCTGGATAGGGCCTCGAGAGAGACCCAGTACTTC. It translates to CASKRLDRASRETQYF. The chain recombines TRBV6-2 or TRBV6-3 with TRBJ2-5; no reliable D call. The CDR3 is 16 amino acids. The V gene lost 7 bases and the J gene lost 4 bases, with 22 bases spanning the gap. Germline V gene data show CDR1 as MNHEY and CDR2 as SVGEGT.

This clonotype was counted ten times or more. This chain uses TRBV12-3 or TRBV12-4 with TRBJ1-2, with 8 bases fitting TRBD1. Germline trimming cut 3 bases from V and 5 bases from J; bases unmatched to any gene: 8. CDR3 length: 15 residues. The CDR3 DNA is TGTGCCAGCAGTTTCGGCCCGGACAGGGTGTATGGCTACACCTTC. This gives the protein CASSFGPDRVYGYTF.

This clonotype has a count of ten or more. The rearrangement joins TRBV2 to TRBJ2-7; D not resolved. This CDR3 has 13 amino acids. With 8 bases removed from V and 5 bases from J, the gap between germline ends came to 16 bases. From germline, CDR1 is SNHLY and CDR2 FYNNEI. The CDR3 here is CASHLGEGNEQYF. DNA of the CDR3: TGTGCCAGCCACTTGGGCGAAGGGAACGAGCAGTACTTC.

This clonotype was seen more than once but under ten times. V and J are TRBV6-6 and TRBJ1-1, with 8 nucleotides matching TRBD1. After removal of 7 bases from V and 4 bases from J, the junction contained 8 bases not matched to a gene. The CDR3 sequence is 14 residues long. Germline V gene lookup returns CDR1 MNHNY and CDR2 SVGAGI (reference sequence). CDR3 nucleotide sequence: TGTGCCAGCAATGGACAGGGAATGGGCACTGAAGCTTTCTTT. It specifies CASNGQGMGTEAFF.

This clonotype showed up many times. Given a much more abundant clone one base away, this may be a read error. The conserved phenylalanine or tryptophan normally closing the CDR3 is absent here, so this likely arose from a read error. The chain uses TRBV20-1 and TRBJ2-7; D unresolved. The CDR3 is 10 residues long. Germline CDR1 DFQATT, CDR2 SNEGSKA (reference sequence). V lost 6 bases and J 3 bases, leaving 6 bases between the germline ends. CDR3 region: CSAARYEQYS. The CDR3 DNA reads TGCAGTGCGGCTCGCTACGAGCAGTACTCC.

Comments on this clonotype: It is unclear where the CDR3 begins or ends on the DNA, so no DNA is shown, and the CDR3 is as TCRdb lists it. The chain uses TRBV24-1 and TRBJ1-2; TRBD1 was called by the table and not checked on the DNA. Per germline, CDR1 KGHDR and CDR2 SFDVKD. The CDR3 region is 23 residues in length, termini included. CDR3 loop: CATSANRGSYNEQFFGSNYGYTF.

The chain is built from TRBV15 and TRBJ1-4; tentative D call: TRBD1 (5 bases). Trimming took off 1 base at V and 16 bases at J, with 19 bases between the two ends. The CDR3 is 14 amino acids. The germline gives CDR1 LNHNV, CDR2 YYDKDF (reference sequence). The CDR3 region has the DNA TGTGCCACCAGCAGAGGAGGGGTGGATGAAAGACCGTTTTTT. Amino acids: CATSRGGVDERPFF. Complete variable domain (other parts from reference TRBV15 and TRBJ1-4): DAMVIQNPRYQVTQFGKPVTLSCSQTLNHNVMYWYQQKSSQAPKLLFHYYDKDFNNEADTPDNFQSRRPNTSFCFLDIRSPGLGDTAMYLCATSRGGVDERPFFGSGTQLSVL.

This clonotype was seen many times. Its ends do not fully match the called genes, so a read error is possible. The chain links TRBV20-1 to TRBJ2-1; 9 bases map to TRBD1. This CDR3 is built from 12 residues. Germline assignment: CDR1 DFQATT and CDR2 SNEGSKA (reference sequence). The CDR3 DNA reads TGCAGTGCTAGGCCGGGACAGGGAGGAAGGGTCTTC. It specifies CSARPGQGGRVF.

This chain connects TRBV4-1 to TRBJ1-1, with D possibly TRBD1 on 6 matching bases. V dropped 2 bases and J dropped 1 base, with 11 bases sitting between them. CDR3 length: 15 amino acids. Germline values: CDR1 MGHRA, CDR2 YSYEKL. CDR3 residues: CASSQPDRPNTEAFF. The CDR3 bases are TGCGCCAGCAGCCAACCCGACAGGCCGAACACTGAAGCTTTCTTT.

This clonotype has just a few counts. A much larger clone differs from this one at a single base, so this may be a read error. This sequence joins TRBV11-2 and TRBJ2-6, with no clear D. The CDR3 covers 19 residues. The ends were cut back, 1 base at V and 0 bases at J, with 16 bases in the middle. Germline CDR1 SGHAT, CDR2 FQNNGV. The CDR3 region has the DNA TGTGCCAGCAGCTTAGTTCTCGGTGCCAGAGCCTCTGGGGCCAACGTCCTGACTTTC. Amino acids: CASSLVLGARASGANVLTF.

The sample holds many counts of this clonotype. The genes are TRBV6-5 and TRBJ1-3; possibly TRBD1 for D (5 bases). Trimming stripped 0 bases from V and 3 bases from J, with 9 bases between. The CDR3 totals 15 residues. The germline V gene encodes CDR1 MNHEY and CDR2 SVGAGI. The CDR3 DNA reads TGTGCCAGCAGTTACTCCAGGGTTGGTGGAAACACCATATATTTT. As protein: CASSYSRVGGNTIYF.

This clonotype has at least ten counts. V and J are TRBV5-1 and TRBJ1-4; the D is unclear. The V gene lost 7 bases and the J gene lost 0 bases, with 10 bases spanning the gap. There are 14 residues in the CDR3. CDR1 is SGHRS and CDR2 is YFSETQ in the germline V gene. The CDR3 nucleotides read TGCGCCAGCCGACGACAAACAACTAATGAAAAACTGTTTTTT. Residues: CASRRQTTNEKLFF.

In this sample, this clonotype turned up many times. The rearrangement joins TRBV28 to TRBJ1-4; no firm D call. The ends were cut back, 2 bases at V and 3 bases at J, with 7 bases in the middle. Germline V CDR1 and CDR2: MDHEN, SYDVKM. The CDR3 has 14 residues. The CDR3 nucleotides read TGTGCCAGCAGTTTAGTAGTACCTAATGAAAAACTGTTTTTT. The encoded protein is CASSLVVPNEKLFF.

V gene TRBV20-1 combines with J gene TRBJ2-2, with a possible D match to TRBD2 (5 bases). This CDR3 is built from 13 residues. Trimming removed 8 bases from V and 6 bases from J, with 16 bases in between. From germline, CDR1 is DFQATT and CDR2 SNEGSKA (reference sequence). The CDR3, as DNA: TGCAGTACTGGAACCTCCGGGGCCGGGGAGCTGTTTTTT. This sequence encodes CSTGTSGAGELFF.

This clonotype was found many times. J is TRBJ1-6 and V is TRBV13, with D maybe TRBD1 (5 bases). V was shortened by 4 bases and J by 7 bases, with 17 bases between the two germline ends. This CDR3 has 16 residues. The germline gives CDR1 PRHDT, CDR2 FYEKMQ (reference sequence). The CDR3 nucleotides are TGTGCCAGCAGCTATGGTGGCATGGGGCCAAATTCACCCCTCCACTTT. This sequence encodes CASSYGGMGPNSPLHF.